What follows describes a single TCR beta chain. The target antigen is unknown. Trimming took off 0 bases at V and 9 bases at J, with 18 bases between the two ends. The CDR3 has 16 amino acids. CDR1 and CDR2 from the germline V gene are LGHNT and FRNRAP. This sample was included in a study of T cell repertoires and HLA-DP antigens. Clones were read by immunoSEQ multiplex PCR, and TCRdb kept only the in-frame ones, dropping some. The sample consists of around 110,000 clones, nearly 95% of them appearing once. This receptor was taken from a woman under 30 in good health and CMV-seronegative. V gene TRBV12-5 combines with J gene TRBJ2-4; weak D call: TRBD1 (5 bases). Sequencing input: CD4+ T cells from PBMCs. CDR3 protein: CASGLVPPRTTGIQYF. CDR3 bases: TGTGCTAGTGGTTTGGTGCCCCCTCGGACAACCGGCATTCAGTACTTC.